One and the same sample provided the 4 T cell receptor beta chains below, sequenced in a study of blood T cell repertoires in COVID-19. TCRdb keeps only in-frame clones here, not all; method: immunoSEQ multiplex PCR. The sample includes about 150,000 clones, about 89% of them seen just once. Sequences were obtained from peripheral blood. The receptors here all came from a man aged 45-65 years with acute or convalescent COVID-19.

The V gene is TRBV19, the J gene TRBJ1-4; 7 bases line up with TRBD1. J lost 7 bases, V lost 3 bases, and 11 bases had no gene match. Germline V CDR1 and CDR2: LNHDA, SQIVND (reference sequence). The CDR3 is 16 amino acids. The CDR3 loop is CASSIPLGQFGEKLFF. In DNA, the CDR3 is TGTGCCAGTAGTATCCCATTGGGACAGTTTGGTGAAAAACTGTTTTTT. Variable domain in full (rest from reference TRBV19 and TRBJ1-4): DGGITQSPKYLFRKEGQNVTLSCEQNLNHDAMYWYRQDPGQGLRLIYYSQIVNDFQKGDIAEGYSVSREKKESFPLTVTSAQKNPTAFYLCASSIPLGQFGEKLFFGSGTQLSVL.

The chain combines TRBV5-8 with TRBJ2-1; TRBD2 aligns across 9 bases. Trimming took 4 bases from V and 5 from J; bases not matched to a gene: 4. The length of the CDR3 is 14 residues. Germline loops: CDR1 SGHTS, CDR2 YDEGEE. Here the CDR3 DNA reads TGTGCCAGCAGCCCAGGACTAGCGCACAATGAGCAGTTCTTC. This encodes CASSPGLAHNEQFF.

The genes are TRBV7-9 and TRBJ2-3, with TRBD1 matching 7 bases. Germline CDR1 and CDR2: SEHNR and FQNEAQ (reference sequence). CDR3 length equals 13 residues. V trimming: 3 bases; J trimming: 3 bases; junction bases outside the gene matches: 0. CDR3 residues: CASSLTGTDTQYF. For the CDR3, the DNA is TGTGCCAGCAGCTTGACAGGGACAGATACGCAGTATTTT.

This chain uses TRBV4-2 with TRBJ1-5; 8 bases match TRBD1. The V gene end was trimmed by 4 bases and the J gene end by 5 bases; junction bases not matched to a gene: 7. Germline V gene data show CDR1 as LGHNA and CDR2 as YNFKEQ. This CDR3 comprises 15 residues. Here the CDR3 reads CASSPGQGGDQPQHF. The CDR3 coding sequence is TGTGCCAGCAGCCCTGGACAGGGTGGCGATCAGCCCCAGCATTTT.